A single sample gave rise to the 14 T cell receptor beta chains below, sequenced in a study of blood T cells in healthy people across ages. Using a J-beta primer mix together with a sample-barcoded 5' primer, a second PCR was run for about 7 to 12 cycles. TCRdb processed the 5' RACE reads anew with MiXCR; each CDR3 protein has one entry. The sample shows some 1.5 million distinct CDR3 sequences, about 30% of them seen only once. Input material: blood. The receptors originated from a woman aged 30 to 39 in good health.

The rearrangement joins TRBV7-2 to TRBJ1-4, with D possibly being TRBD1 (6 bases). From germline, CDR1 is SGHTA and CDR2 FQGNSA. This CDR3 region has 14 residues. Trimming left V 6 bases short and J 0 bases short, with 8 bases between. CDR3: CASREGATNEKLFF. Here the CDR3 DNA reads TGTGCCAGCAGGGAGGGGGCAACTAATGAAAAACTGTTTTTT.

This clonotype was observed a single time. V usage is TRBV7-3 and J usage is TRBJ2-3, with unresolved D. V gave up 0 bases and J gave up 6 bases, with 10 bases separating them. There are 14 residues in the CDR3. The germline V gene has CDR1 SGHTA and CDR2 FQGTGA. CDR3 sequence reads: CASSLTGSPDTQYF. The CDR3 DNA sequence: TGTGCCAGCAGCTTAACTGGTAGCCCGGATACGCAGTATTTT.

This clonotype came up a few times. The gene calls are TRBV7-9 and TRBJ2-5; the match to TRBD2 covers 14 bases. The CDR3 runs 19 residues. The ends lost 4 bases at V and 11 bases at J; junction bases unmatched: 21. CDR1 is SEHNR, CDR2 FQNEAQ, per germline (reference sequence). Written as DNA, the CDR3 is TGTGCCAGCAGCTATCGGACGAAACCCAGACTAGCGGGAGGGAATGAGCAGTACTTC. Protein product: CASSYRTKPRLAGGNEQYF.

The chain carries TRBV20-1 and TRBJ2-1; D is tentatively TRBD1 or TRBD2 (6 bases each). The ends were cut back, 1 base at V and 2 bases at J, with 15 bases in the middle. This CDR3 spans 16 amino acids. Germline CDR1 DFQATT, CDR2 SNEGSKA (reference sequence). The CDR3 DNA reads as TGCAGTGCTAGAGGTACGGGGGCTGGAGCCTACAATGAGCAGTTCTTC. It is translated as CSARGTGAGAYNEQFF.

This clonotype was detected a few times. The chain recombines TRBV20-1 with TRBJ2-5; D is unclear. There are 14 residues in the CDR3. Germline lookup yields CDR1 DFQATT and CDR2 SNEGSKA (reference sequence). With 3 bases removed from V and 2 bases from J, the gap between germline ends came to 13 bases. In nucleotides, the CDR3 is TGCAGTGCTAGTTCTTCTCGGGTTCAAGAGACCCAGTACTTC. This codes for CSASSSRVQETQYF.

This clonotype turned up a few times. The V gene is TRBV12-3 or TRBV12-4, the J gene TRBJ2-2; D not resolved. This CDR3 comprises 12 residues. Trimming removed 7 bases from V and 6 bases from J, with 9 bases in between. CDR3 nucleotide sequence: TGTGCCAGCACCCGAGCCCCCGGGGAGCTGTTTTTT. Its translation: CASTRAPGELFF.

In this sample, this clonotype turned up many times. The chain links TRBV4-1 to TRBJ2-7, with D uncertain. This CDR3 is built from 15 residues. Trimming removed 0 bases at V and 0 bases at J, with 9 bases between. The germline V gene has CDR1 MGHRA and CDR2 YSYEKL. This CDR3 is CASSQEGLGSYEQYF. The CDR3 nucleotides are TGCGCCAGCAGCCAAGAGGGTCTGGGCTCCTACGAGCAGTACTTC.

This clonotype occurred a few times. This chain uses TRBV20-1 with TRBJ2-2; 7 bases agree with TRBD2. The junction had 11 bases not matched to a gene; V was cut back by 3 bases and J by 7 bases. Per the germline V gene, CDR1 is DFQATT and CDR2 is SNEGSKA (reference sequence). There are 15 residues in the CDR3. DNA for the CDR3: TGCAGTGCTAGTCCCGGGACTACCCTCGGCGGGGAGCTGTTTTTT. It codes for CSASPGTTLGGELFF.

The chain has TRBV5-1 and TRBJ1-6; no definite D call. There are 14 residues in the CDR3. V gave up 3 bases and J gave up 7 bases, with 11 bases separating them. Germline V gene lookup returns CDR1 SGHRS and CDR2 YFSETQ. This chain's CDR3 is CASSSGGWNSPLHF. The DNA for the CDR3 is TGCGCCAGCAGCTCAGGAGGCTGGAATTCACCCCTCCACTTT. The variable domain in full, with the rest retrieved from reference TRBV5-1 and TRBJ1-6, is KAGVTQTPRYLIKTRGQQVTLSCSPISGHRSVSWYQQTPGQGLQFLFEYFSETQRNKGNFPGRFSGRQFSNSRSEMNVSTLELGDSALYLCASSSGGWNSPLHFGNGTRLTVT.

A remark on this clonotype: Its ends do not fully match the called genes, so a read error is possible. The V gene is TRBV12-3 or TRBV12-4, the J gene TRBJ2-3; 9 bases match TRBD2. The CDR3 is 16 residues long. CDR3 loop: CASSFGGGGAVDAQYF. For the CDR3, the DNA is TGTGCCAGCAGTTTCGGGGGCGGGGGGGCGGTAGATGCGCAGTATTTT.

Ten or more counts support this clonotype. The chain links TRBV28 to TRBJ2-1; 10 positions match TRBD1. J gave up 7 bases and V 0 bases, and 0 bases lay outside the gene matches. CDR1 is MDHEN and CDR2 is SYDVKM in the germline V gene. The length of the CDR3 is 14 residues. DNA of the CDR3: TGTGCCAGCAGTTTATGGGGACAGGGGAATGAGCAGTTCTTC. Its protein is CASSLWGQGNEQFF.

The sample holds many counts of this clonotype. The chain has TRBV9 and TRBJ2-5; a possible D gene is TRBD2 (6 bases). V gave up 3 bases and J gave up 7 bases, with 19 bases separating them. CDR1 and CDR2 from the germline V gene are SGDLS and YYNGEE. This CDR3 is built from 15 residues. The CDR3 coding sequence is TGTGCCAGCAGCGCGAATGGCGGGGCCGGCGGGACCCAGTACTTC. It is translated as CASSANGGAGGTQYF. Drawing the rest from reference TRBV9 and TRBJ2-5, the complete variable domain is DSGVTQTPKHLITATGQRVTLRCSPRSGDLSVYWYQQSLDQGLQFLIQYYNGEERAKGNILERFSAQQFPDLHSELNLSSLELGDSALYFCASSANGGAGGTQYFGPGTRLLVL.

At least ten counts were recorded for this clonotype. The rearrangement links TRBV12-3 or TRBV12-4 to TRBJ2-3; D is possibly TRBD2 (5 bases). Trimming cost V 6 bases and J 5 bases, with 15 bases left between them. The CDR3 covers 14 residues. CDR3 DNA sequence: TGTGCCAGCAGCCCCTATAACAGCGGAGATACGCAGTATTTT. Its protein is CASSPYNSGDTQYF.

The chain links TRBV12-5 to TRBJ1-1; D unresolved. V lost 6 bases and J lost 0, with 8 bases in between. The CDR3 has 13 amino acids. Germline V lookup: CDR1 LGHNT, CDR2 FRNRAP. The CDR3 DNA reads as TGTGCTAGTGGGCCTCCATTGAACACTGAAGCTTTCTTT. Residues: CASGPPLNTEAFF.